This T cell receptor beta chain was documented in a study of long-term antiretroviral therapy in people with HIV. Overall study: Samples from the earliest time points predate the 2015 immediate-ART recommendation by about a decade. Findings and caveats of the study: Documentation of ART adherence, viral resistance or therapy changes was absent.

A note on this clone: Its antigen remains unidentified.

immunoSEQ v3.0 was run at survey level. Assay: immunoSEQ multiplex PCR; the TCRdb copy retains only in-frame clones and omits some. The sample has tens of thousands of clones; roughly 87% are singletons. Every specimen provided roughly 1-10 million cryopreserved PBMC before DNA extraction took place. The sequences come from unsorted PBMCs, collected 0.3 years after starting antiretroviral therapy. The TCR comes from a man aged 45-65 years with HIV.

The CDR3 reads CASSPTRGKGIHGYTF. As DNA, the CDR3 is TGTGCCAGCAGCCCTACCCGGGGCAAGGGGATCCATGGCTACACCTTC. J is TRBJ1-2 and V is TRBV7-9; tentative D call: TRBD1 (5 bases). Trimming took 5 bases from V and 6 from J, leaving 22 bases between them. The germline gives CDR1 SEHNR, CDR2 FQNEAQ (reference sequence). This CDR3 spans 16 amino acids.